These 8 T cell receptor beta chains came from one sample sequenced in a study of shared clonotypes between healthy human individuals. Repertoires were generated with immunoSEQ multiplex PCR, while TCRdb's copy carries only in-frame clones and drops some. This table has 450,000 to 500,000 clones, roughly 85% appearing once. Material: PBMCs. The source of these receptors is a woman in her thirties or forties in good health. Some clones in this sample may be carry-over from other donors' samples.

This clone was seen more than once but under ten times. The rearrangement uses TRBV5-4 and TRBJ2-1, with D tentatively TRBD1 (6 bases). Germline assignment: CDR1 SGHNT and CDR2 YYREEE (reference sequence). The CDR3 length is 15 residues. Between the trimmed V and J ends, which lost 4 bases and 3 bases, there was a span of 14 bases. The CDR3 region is CASSPGQNNYNEQFF. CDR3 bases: TGTGCCAGCAGCCCAGGACAGAATAACTACAATGAGCAGTTCTTC.

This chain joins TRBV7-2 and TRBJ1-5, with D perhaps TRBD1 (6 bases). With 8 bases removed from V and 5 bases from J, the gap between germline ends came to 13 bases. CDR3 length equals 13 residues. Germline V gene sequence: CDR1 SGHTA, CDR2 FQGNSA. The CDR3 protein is CASAPGAYQPQHF. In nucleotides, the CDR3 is TGTGCCAGCGCTCCGGGGGCCTATCAGCCCCAGCATTTT.

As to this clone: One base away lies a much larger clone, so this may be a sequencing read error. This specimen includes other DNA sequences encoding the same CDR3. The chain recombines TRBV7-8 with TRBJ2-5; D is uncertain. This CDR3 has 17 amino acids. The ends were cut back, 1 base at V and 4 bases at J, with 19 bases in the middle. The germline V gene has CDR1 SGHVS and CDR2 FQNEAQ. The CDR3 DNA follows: TGTGCCAGCAGCTTAGTCTCGGGTGGGTTAAGAGGAGAGACCCAGTACTTC. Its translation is CASSLVSGGLRGETQYF.

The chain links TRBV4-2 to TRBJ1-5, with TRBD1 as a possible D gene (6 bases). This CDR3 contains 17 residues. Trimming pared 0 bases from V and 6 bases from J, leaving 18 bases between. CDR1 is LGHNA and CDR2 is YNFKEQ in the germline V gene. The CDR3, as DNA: TGTGCCAGCAGCCAAGATGTTGGGCAGGGGTCCGTTCAGCCCCAGCATTTT. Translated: CASSQDVGQGSVQPQHF.

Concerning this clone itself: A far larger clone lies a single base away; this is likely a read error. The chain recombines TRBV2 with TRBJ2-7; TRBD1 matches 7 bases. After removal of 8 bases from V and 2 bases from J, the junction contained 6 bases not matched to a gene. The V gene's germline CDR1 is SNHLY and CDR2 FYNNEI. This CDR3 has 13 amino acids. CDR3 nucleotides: TGTGCCAGCGCCCCGGGACAGACCTACGAGCAGTACTTC. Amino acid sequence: CASAPGQTYEQYF.

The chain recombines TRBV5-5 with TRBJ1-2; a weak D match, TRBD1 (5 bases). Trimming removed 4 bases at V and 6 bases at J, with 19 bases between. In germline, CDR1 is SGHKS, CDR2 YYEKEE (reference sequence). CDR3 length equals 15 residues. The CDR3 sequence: CASSQDVSGTNGYTF. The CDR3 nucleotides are TGTGCCAGCAGCCAAGACGTCTCAGGGACCAATGGCTACACCTTC. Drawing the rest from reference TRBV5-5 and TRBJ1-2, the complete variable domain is DAGVTQSPTHLIKTRGQQVTLRCSPISGHKSVSWYQQVLGQGPQFIFQYYEKEERGRGNFPDRFSARQFPNYSSELNVNALLLGDSALYLCASSQDVSGTNGYTFGSGTRLTVV.

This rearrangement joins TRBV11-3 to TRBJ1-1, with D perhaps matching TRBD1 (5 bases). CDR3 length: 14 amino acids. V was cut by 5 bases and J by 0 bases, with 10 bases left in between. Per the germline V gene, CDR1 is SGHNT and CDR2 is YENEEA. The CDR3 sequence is CASSPDSMNTEAFF. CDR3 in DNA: TGTGCCAGCAGCCCTGACAGTATGAACACTGAAGCTTTCTTT.

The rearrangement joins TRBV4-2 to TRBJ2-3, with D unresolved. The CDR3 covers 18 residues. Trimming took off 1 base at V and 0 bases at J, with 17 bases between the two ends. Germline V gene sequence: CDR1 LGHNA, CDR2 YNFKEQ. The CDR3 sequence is CASSQGIAAQPSTDTQYF. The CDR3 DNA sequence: TGTGCCAGCAGCCAAGGGATCGCGGCTCAACCGAGCACAGATACGCAGTATTTT.